This is a list of T cell receptor beta chains from one sample in a study of shared clonotypes between healthy human individuals. Sequencing was performed with immunoSEQ multiplex PCR; in TCRdb, only in-frame clones are kept and a portion is missing. In the table there are approximately 2.3 million clones, approximately 93% of which are singletons. Source material: naive CD4+ T cells from PBMCs. These receptors all stem from a man aged 18 to 30 in good health. Some clones in this sample may be carry-over from other donors' samples. CDR3s include the opening cysteine and the closing phenylalanine or tryptophan. Only some rows state a clone size, as once, few, many or a class for expanded clones.

clone size	V gene	J gene	CDR3 protein
-	TRBV18	TRBJ2-7	CASSPEAGSIEQYF
few	TRBV4-1	TRBJ1-5	CASSQGGSSNQPQHF
-	TRBV5-1	TRBJ2-3	CASSPTGTSGTDTQYF
once	TRBV2	TRBJ2-5	CATTLLSEETQYF
-	TRBV7-2	TRBJ2-3	CASSLVALAVAPDTQYF
once	TRBV11-2	TRBJ2-1	CASSFLAGGPGNEQFF
-	TRBV6-1	TRBJ1-2	CASSEEWGGYGYTF
-	TRBV27	TRBJ1-5	CASSFSGHSQPQHF
-	TRBV29-1	TRBJ1-1	CSVEGRWETEAFF
few	TRBV5-1	TRBJ1-1	CASSLAPEGAEAFF